This T cell receptor (beta chain) came from a study of CD8 T cells in Susac syndrome (dated by TCRdb to between 2018 and 2021). Context from the whole study: Repertoire sequencing was used to test whether CD8+ T cell activation and differentiation in Susac syndrome was antigen driven. Clonality of the CD8+ T cell repertoire was compared between 11 to 12 healthy donors, about 14 Susac syndrome patients and around 16 multiple sclerosis patients.

On this clonotype itself: Its antigen remains undetermined. Within one base of it there is no much larger clone, and no base qualities were kept.

Peripheral blood CD8+ and CD4+ T cells from healthy donors, Susac syndrome patients and multiple sclerosis patients were profiled by high-throughput TCR beta sequencing. Multiple sclerosis controls were treatment-naive patients with stable or active relapsing-remitting disease fulfilling revised McDonald criteria. Bulk CD8+ and CD4+ T cells were purified by magnetic negative isolation, while CD8+ TEMRA cells were enriched using FACS. Blood was drawn into EDTA tubes, processed within 24 hours, and PBMCs were isolated by density gradient centrifugation. PBMCs destined for TCR sequencing were cryopreserved in liquid nitrogen and later thawed in a 37 °C water bath. A purity of at least 90% was achieved for sorted or isolated CD4+, CD8+ and CD8+ TEMRA cells. The paper's findings and limits, for the study overall: The number of individuals in the TCR sequencing and HLA analysis was recognized as being relatively small.

RNA was extracted with the RNeasy kit and 0.5 to 1 ug was reverse transcribed using random hexamers. The immunoSEQ multiplex PCR assay, covering 54 Vbeta and 13 Jbeta segments, was used to amplify TCR beta CDR3 regions. PCR amplification bias was corrected using a synthetic template baseline for primer optimization and computational correction. Concerning the study's data processing: Reads were annotated to V, D and J genes per IMGT and analyzed with immunoSEQ Analyzer, keeping only productive sequences. Clonality was computed as one minus Shannon entropy normalized by log2 of the number of productive unique sequences. Public and private clones were assessed among the 100 most prevalent clones of each patient and control. Clones were defined as Susac-specific if absent from the healthy and MS cohorts, from 900 to 1,200 published viral clones and from other ImmuneACCESS disease sequences. The raw public data were reprocessed by TCRdb itself: fastp quality trimming at Q25, MiXCR clonotype calling, in-frame beta chains only. Every CDR3 protein is listed once, alongside the most common genes and DNA of its rows. TCRdb, not the authors, supplied the V and J calls. In all, the sample holds 100,000 to 150,000 distinct CDR3 sequences, and 85% to 95% of those were seen once. The top ten constitute 0.25% to 0.35% of the sample.

V is reduced by 1 base and J by 9 bases, leaving a spacing of 16 bases between them. Reading the germline V gene (reference sequence) gives CDR1 LGHDT and CDR2 YNNKEL. The CDR3 covers 15 residues, taking in both the cysteine and the phenylalanine. Only CDR3 DNA remains: 45 bases, in frame from the first base. Material for sequencing was CD8+ T cells from PBMCs. This receptor was identified in a human donor with multiple sclerosis. This sequence uses TRBV3-1 and TRBJ2-1; no D gene call is confident. CDR3 sequence: CASSQGVLTRSEQFF. Here is the DNA: TGTGCCAGCAGCCAAGGGGTGTTGACCCGGAGTGAGCAGTTCTTC.